Below are 25 T cell receptor beta chains sequenced from a single sample in a study of blood T cell repertoires in COVID-19. Some clones are missing from TCRdb's copy, which holds only in-frame ones; the method was immunoSEQ multiplex PCR. The sample has about 290,000 clones; under 90% are singletons. Sequenced input: PBMCs or T cells enriched from blood (not recorded which). All receptors derive from a woman aged 40 to 50 who had recovered from COVID-19.

The rearrangement joins TRBV10-1 to TRBJ1-1; possibly TRBD1 for D (6 bases). This CDR3 has 14 amino acids. Between the trimmed V and J ends, which lost 5 bases and 1 base, there was a span of 11 bases. CDR1 and CDR2 (germline): WNHNN, SYGVQD (reference sequence). The CDR3 reads CASSPGTSNTEAFF. The CDR3 bases are TGCGCCAGCAGTCCCGGGACATCGAACACTGAAGCTTTCTTT.

Of note for this clone: The junction differs from germline at one of its ends, possibly a read error. Additional DNA sequences in this sample encode the identical CDR3. The rearrangement joins TRBV14 to TRBJ1-6; 7 positions agree with TRBD1. This CDR3 contains 16 residues. Germline lookup yields CDR1 SGHDN and CDR2 FVKESK. CDR3: CASSQSTGSGGSPLHF. The CDR3 region has the DNA TGTGCCAGCAGCCAGTCGACGGGTTCAGGGGGATCACCTCTCCACTTT.

The chain is built from TRBV19 and TRBJ2-1; 7 bases align to TRBD1. The germline V gene encodes CDR1 LNHDA and CDR2 SQIVND (reference sequence). The CDR3 length is 13 residues. J gave up 7 bases and V 6 bases, and 6 bases lay outside the gene matches. As DNA, the CDR3 is TGTGCCAGTAGCCGGGACAGTGGAAATGAGCAGTTCTTC. It codes for CASSRDSGNEQFF.

The gene calls are TRBV19 and TRBJ1-5; D gene ambiguous. This CDR3 spans 16 amino acids. Per germline, CDR1 LNHDA and CDR2 SQIVND (reference sequence). With 5 bases removed from V and 0 bases from J, the gap between germline ends came to 14 bases. The CDR3 sequence: CASSARPENSNQPQHF. The CDR3 nucleotides are TGTGCCAGTAGTGCCCGACCGGAGAATAGCAATCAGCCCCAGCATTTT.

The chain carries TRBV5-4 and TRBJ2-3; 10 bases line up with TRBD2. Germline CDR1 SGHNT, CDR2 YYREEE (reference sequence). V shed 0 bases and J 1 base; nucleotides not matched to a gene: 11. This CDR3 is 19 amino acids long. This chain's CDR3 is CASSLARASGGRGTDTQYF. As DNA, the CDR3 is TGTGCCAGCAGCTTGGCAAGGGCTAGCGGGGGCCGCGGCACAGATACGCAGTATTTT.

This chain uses TRBV30 with TRBJ1-3, with 9 bases lining up with TRBD1. The germline V gene encodes CDR1 GTSNPN and CDR2 SVGIG (reference sequence). The CDR3 is made up of 15 amino acids. After removal of 4 bases from V and 2 bases from J, the junction contained 6 bases not matched to a gene. The CDR3 is CAWTKTGGAGNTIYF. CDR3 DNA: TGTGCCTGGACCAAAACAGGGGGCGCTGGAAACACCATATATTTT.

The chain uses TRBV20-1 and TRBJ2-3; TRBD2 agrees at 7 bases. V lost 3 bases, J lost 6 bases, and 3 bases stayed unmatched. CDR1 is DFQATT and CDR2 is SNEGSKA in the germline V gene (reference sequence). The CDR3 is made up of 12 amino acids. The CDR3 DNA follows: TGCAGTGCTAGTGGGGGAGGGGATACGCAGTATTTT. This codes for CSASGGGDTQYF.

CDR3 amino acids: CASSLVPLDAGYALYEQFF. CDR3 coding DNA: TGCGCCAGCAGCTTGGTTCCCCTGGACGCAGGGTATGCGTTATATGAGCAGTTCTTC. V is TRBV5-1 and J is TRBJ2-1, with D perhaps TRBD1 (5 bases). The germline gives CDR1 SGHRS, CDR2 YFSETQ. The CDR3 length is 19 residues. The V end lost 0 bases, the J end lost 8 bases, and 27 bases lay between the germline ends.

The rearrangement links TRBV6-6 to TRBJ1-5, with a weak D call TRBD1 (6 bases). This CDR3 spans 14 amino acids. With 5 bases removed from V and 9 bases from J, the gap between germline ends came to 17 bases. The germline V gene has CDR1 MNHNY and CDR2 SVGAGI (reference sequence). The CDR3 coding sequence is TGTGCCAGCAGTAAGGGGGGGGAGCGACGGCCCCAGCATTTT. Amino acid sequence: CASSKGGERRPQHF.

This chain joins TRBV19 and TRBJ1-4, with D possibly matching TRBD1 (5 bases). V was trimmed by 5 bases and J by 8 bases, leaving 12 bases between them. The germline gives CDR1 LNHDA, CDR2 SQIVND (reference sequence). The CDR3 is 13 residues long. CDR3 sequence (DNA): TGTGCCAGTAGTGAGGGGAGGGCCGAAAAACTGTTTTTT. It encodes CASSEGRAEKLFF. Variable domain in full (rest from reference TRBV19 and TRBJ1-4): DGGITQSPKYLFRKEGQNVTLSCEQNLNHDAMYWYRQDPGQGLRLIYYSQIVNDFQKGDIAEGYSVSREKKESFPLTVTSAQKNPTAFYLCASSEGRAEKLFFGSGTQLSVL.

The gene calls are TRBV18 and TRBJ1-1; D is uncertain. CDR1 and CDR2 (germline): KGHSH, LQKENI. V lost 6 bases, J lost 0 bases, and 8 bases lay in between. CDR3 length equals 13 residues. CDR3: CASSTAMNTEAFF. CDR3 nucleotides: TGTGCCAGCTCGACTGCGATGAACACTGAAGCTTTCTTT.

The rearrangement uses TRBV11-3 and TRBJ2-5, with D maybe TRBD1 (5 bases). This CDR3 comprises 14 residues. Trimming pared 5 bases from V and 7 bases from J, leaving 17 bases between. Looked up from germline, CDR1 is SGHNT and CDR2 is YENEEA. The chain's CDR3 is CASSLSSQGGTQYF. Here the CDR3 DNA reads TGTGCCAGCAGCCTCTCGAGCCAGGGTGGGACCCAGTACTTC.

The chain joins TRBV2 to TRBJ2-4; TRBD2 might be the D (6 bases). Germline values: CDR1 SNHLY, CDR2 FYNNEI. The germline V and J ends were trimmed by 3 bases and 1 base, with 7 bases remaining between them. CDR3 length equals 14 residues. The CDR3 is CASSDGGAKNIQYF. In DNA, the CDR3 is TGTGCCAGCAGTGATGGGGGGGCCAAAAACATTCAGTACTTC.

V gene TRBV11-2 combines with J gene TRBJ2-1, with a weak D call TRBD1 (5 bases). The CDR3 has 14 amino acids. V lost 0 bases and J 8 bases, leaving 11 bases between the germline ends. The germline V gene encodes CDR1 SGHAT and CDR2 FQNNGV. CDR3 amino acids: CASSLDRVKDEQFF. As DNA, the CDR3 is TGTGCCAGCAGCTTAGACAGGGTCAAGGATGAGCAGTTCTTC.

This chain connects TRBV5-6 to TRBJ1-1; 7 bases are a match to TRBD1. This CDR3 is 16 amino acids long. Germline V gene lookup returns CDR1 SGHDT and CDR2 YYEEEE. V was pared by 0 bases and J by 0 bases, with 5 bases of the junction left unmatched. In DNA, the CDR3 is TGTGCCAGCAGCTTGGGGGACAGTAACTTGAACACTGAAGCTTTCTTT. This encodes CASSLGDSNLNTEAFF.

This chain links TRBV4-3 with TRBJ1-6, with 9 bases aligning to TRBD1. Trimming took 3 bases from V and 7 from J; bases not matched to a gene: 7. Germline V gene sequence: CDR1 LGHNA, CDR2 YSLEER. The CDR3 covers 16 residues. CDR3 bases: TGCGCCAGCAGCCAGGACAGGGGTTTCCCCAATTCACCCCTCCACTTT. Translation: CASSQDRGFPNSPLHF.

The chain couples TRBV25-1 to TRBJ1-1; TRBD1 is a possible D gene (6 bases). V lost 6 bases to trimming and J lost 1 base, with 9 bases between them. Per the germline V gene, CDR1 is MGHDK and CDR2 is SYGVNS. The CDR3 is 13 residues long. DNA for the CDR3: TGTGCCAGCAGGGTGACAGGGAACACTGAAGCTTTCTTT. Protein: CASRVTGNTEAFF.

As concerns this clone: A single base separates this from a much larger clone, so it may be a read error. This chain connects TRBV27 to TRBJ2-7; perhaps TRBD1 as D (6 bases). Per the germline V gene, CDR1 is MNHEY and CDR2 is SMNVEV (reference sequence). Between the trimmed V and J ends, which lost 6 bases and 1 base, there was a span of 10 bases. The CDR3 is made up of 13 amino acids. In nucleotides, the CDR3 is TGTGCCAGCAGCCCCGGACAGTCCTACGAGCAGTACTTC. Amino acid sequence: CASSPGQSYEQYF.

This chain uses TRBV5-1 with TRBJ2-1; D is possibly TRBD1 (6 bases). The CDR3 has 14 amino acids. The germline V and J ends were trimmed by 1 base and 8 bases, with 13 bases remaining between them. Per germline, CDR1 SGHRS and CDR2 YFSETQ. Here the CDR3 DNA reads TGCGCCAGCAGCTTGACAATGCAGGGGTATGAGCAGTTCTTC. Encoded protein: CASSLTMQGYEQFF. The entire variable domain, with the rest obtained from reference TRBV5-1 and TRBJ2-1, is as follows: KAGVTQTPRYLIKTRGQQVTLSCSPISGHRSVSWYQQTPGQGLQFLFEYFSETQRNKGNFPGRFSGRQFSNSRSEMNVSTLELGDSALYLCASSLTMQGYEQFFGPGTRLTVL.

This chain's CDR3 is CASSQEFGGSREQYF. The DNA for the CDR3 is TGCGCCAGCAGCCAAGAGTTTGGAGGCTCGCGGGAGCAGTACTTC. The chain links TRBV4-3 to TRBJ2-7; possible D gene TRBD2, 5 bases. The CDR3 covers 15 residues. Germline V gene sequence: CDR1 LGHNA, CDR2 YSLEER. The germline V and J ends were trimmed by 0 bases and 7 bases, with 16 bases remaining between them.

The chain's CDR3 is CASSQDGRAETQYF. As DNA, the CDR3 is TGCGCCAGCAGCCAAGATGGCAGGGCGGAGACCCAGTACTTC. The rearrangement links TRBV4-1 to TRBJ2-5; perhaps TRBD1 as D (5 bases). The CDR3 is made up of 14 amino acids. Germline V gene sequence: CDR1 MGHRA, CDR2 YSYEKL. Between the trimmed V and J ends, which lost 0 bases and 5 bases, there was a span of 10 bases.

The chain recombines TRBV18 with TRBJ1-5; D gene ambiguous. Germline CDR1 reads KGHSH; CDR2 reads LQKENI. The CDR3 covers 13 residues. The V end lost 4 bases, the J end lost 3 bases, and 7 bases lay between the germline ends. CDR3 loop: CASSQTNNQPQHF. In DNA, the CDR3 is TGTGCCAGCTCACAAACTAACAATCAGCCCCAGCATTTT.

The chain links TRBV10-3 to TRBJ2-7; D gene uncertain. This CDR3 region has 11 residues. Trimming stripped 4 bases from V and 3 bases from J, with 4 bases between. The germline V gene encodes CDR1 ENHRY and CDR2 SYGVKD. CDR3 coding DNA: TGTGCCATCAGTGCCGGCTACGAGCAGTACTTC. Translating it yields CAISAGYEQYF.

The chain links TRBV5-4 to TRBJ2-3, with 11 bases that match TRBD2. The CDR3 covers 15 residues. J gave up 6 bases and V 2 bases, and 5 bases lay outside the gene matches. Germline V gene data show CDR1 as SGHNT and CDR2 as YYREEE (reference sequence). For the CDR3, the DNA is TGTGCCAGCAGCTTTAGACTAGCGGGAACCGATACGCAGTATTTT. It encodes CASSFRLAGTDTQYF.

The chain employs TRBV19 and TRBJ2-5; 7 positions match TRBD1. V gave up 8 bases and J gave up 2 bases; unmatched junction bases: 5. In germline, CDR1 is LNHDA, CDR2 SQIVND (reference sequence). This CDR3 is built from 13 residues. The DNA of the CDR3 is TGTGCCAGTCGGGGACAGCCTCAAGAGACCCAGTACTTC. This sequence encodes CASRGQPQETQYF.